What follows are 9 T cell receptor beta chains derived from one specimen sequenced in a study of ipilimumab plus nivolumab after autologous stem cell transplantation. Sequencing was performed with immunoSEQ multiplex PCR; in TCRdb, only in-frame clones are kept and a portion is missing. The repertoire holds about 84,000 clones, with more than 80% as singletons. The specimen comprised PBMCs, sampled in a trial of ipilimumab plus nivolumab as post-transplant consolidation. Receptors originate from a male donor with diffuse large B-cell lymphoma.

Worth noting for this clone: The same CDR3 is also encoded by other DNA sequences in this sample. The gene calls are TRBV5-4 and TRBJ1-2, with unresolved D. The V gene's germline CDR1 is SGHNT and CDR2 YYREEE (reference sequence). The CDR3 totals 14 residues. V lost 0 bases and J lost 0, with 6 bases in between. CDR3 coding DNA: TGTGCCAGCAGCTTGGACAGATCTAACTATGGCTACACCTTC. It yields the protein CASSLDRSNYGYTF.

The gene calls are TRBV5-1 and TRBJ2-1; 10 bases agree with TRBD2. The CDR3 runs to 15 residues. The V segment lost 2 bases and the J segment 4 bases; nucleotides outside the gene matches: 3. Per germline, CDR1 SGHRS and CDR2 YFSETQ. CDR3 region: CASSFSGGLYNEQFF. The CDR3 nucleotides read TGCGCCAGCAGCTTTAGCGGGGGGCTGTACAATGAGCAGTTCTTC. Full variable domain (missing parts from reference TRBV5-1 and TRBJ2-1): KAGVTQTPRYLIKTRGQQVTLSCSPISGHRSVSWYQQTPGQGLQFLFEYFSETQRNKGNFPGRFSGRQFSNSRSEMNVSTLELGDSALYLCASSFSGGLYNEQFFGPGTRLTVL.

This clone was counted a few times. The chain has TRBV19 and TRBJ1-1; 7 positions match TRBD1. The V gene's germline CDR1 is LNHDA and CDR2 SQIVND (reference sequence). The CDR3 consists of 13 residues. Trimming took 7 bases from V and 6 from J; bases not matched to a gene: 8. The CDR3 nucleotides are TGTGCCAGTAACAGGGGCCGGAGGTCTGAAGCTTTCTTT. It yields the protein CASNRGRRSEAFF.

The chain employs TRBV4-2 and TRBJ1-3; D gene uncertain. CDR1 LGHNA and CDR2 YNFKEQ come from the germline V gene. The CDR3 runs 13 residues. The ends were cut back, 5 bases at V and 0 bases at J, with 5 bases in the middle. CDR3: CASSESSGNTIYF. CDR3 nucleotides: TGTGCCAGCAGCGAGAGCTCTGGAAACACCATATATTTT.

V is TRBV19 and J is TRBJ2-2; tentatively, D is TRBD1 (6 bases). The CDR3 loop spans 15 amino acids. Germline assignment: CDR1 LNHDA and CDR2 SQIVND (reference sequence). V was clipped by 4 bases and J by 1 base, with 10 bases between them. The CDR3 bases are TGTGCCAGTAGTACTAGGGGGATGAACACCGGGGAGCTGTTTTTT. Encoded protein: CASSTRGMNTGELFF.

This chain links TRBV5-4 with TRBJ2-7; D not certain. CDR1 is SGHNT and CDR2 is YYREEE in the germline V gene (reference sequence). Trimming removed 0 bases from V and 3 bases from J, with 7 bases in between. This CDR3 has 13 residues. CDR3 bases: TGTGCCAGCAGCTTGGGGCAGAACTACGAGCAGTACTTC. It translates to CASSLGQNYEQYF.

The CDR3 region has the DNA TGTGCCAGCAGCTTACGACAGCAAGATACGCAGTATTTT. It encodes CASSLRQQDTQYF. V usage is TRBV7-2 and J usage is TRBJ2-3; possible D gene TRBD1, 5 bases. This CDR3 region has 13 residues. Per germline, CDR1 SGHTA and CDR2 FQGNSA. V lost 2 bases, J lost 5 bases, and 8 bases lay in between. Supplemented by reference TRBV7-2 and TRBJ2-3, the full variable domain reads GAGVSQSPSNKVTEKGKDVELRCDPISGHTALYWYRQSLGQGLEFLIYFQGNSAPDKSGLPSDRFSAERTGGSVSTLTIQRTQQEDSAVYLCASSLRQQDTQYFGPGTRLTVL.

This chain joins TRBV7-2 and TRBJ1-2; a possible D gene is TRBD1 (6 bases). Germline-derived CDR1 and CDR2 are SGHTA and FQGNSA. The CDR3 has 14 residues. V was clipped by 2 bases and J by 8 bases, with 15 bases between them. CDR3 DNA: TGTGCCAGCAGCTTAAACAGACAGGTTGTCGGCTACACCTTC. Translation gives CASSLNRQVVGYTF.

A few counts support this clone. The rearrangement joins TRBV4-2 to TRBJ1-4; 8 nucleotides agree with TRBD1. Germline lookup yields CDR1 LGHNA and CDR2 YNFKEQ. The CDR3 is made up of 16 amino acids. V trimming: 1 base; J trimming: 8 bases; junction bases outside the gene matches: 9. CDR3 DNA sequence: TGTGCCAGCAGCCAAGTTTTGGGACAGGTTGGAGAAAAACTGTTTTTT. Its translation: CASSQVLGQVGEKLFF.